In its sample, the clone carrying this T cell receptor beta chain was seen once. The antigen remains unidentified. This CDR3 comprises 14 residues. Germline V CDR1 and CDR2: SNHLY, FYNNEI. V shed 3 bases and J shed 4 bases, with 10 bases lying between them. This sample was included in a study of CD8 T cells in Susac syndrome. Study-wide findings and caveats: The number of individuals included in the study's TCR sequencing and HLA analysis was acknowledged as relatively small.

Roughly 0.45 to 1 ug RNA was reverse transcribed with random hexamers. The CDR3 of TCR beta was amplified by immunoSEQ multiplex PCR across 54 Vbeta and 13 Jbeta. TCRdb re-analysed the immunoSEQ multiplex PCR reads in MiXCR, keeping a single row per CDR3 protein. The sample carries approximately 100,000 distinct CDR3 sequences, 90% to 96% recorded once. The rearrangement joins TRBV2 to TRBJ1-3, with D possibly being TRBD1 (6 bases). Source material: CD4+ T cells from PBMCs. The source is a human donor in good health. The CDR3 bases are TGTGCCAGCAGTGAGAACAGGGCCGGAAACACCATATATTTT. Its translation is CASSENRAGNTIYF.